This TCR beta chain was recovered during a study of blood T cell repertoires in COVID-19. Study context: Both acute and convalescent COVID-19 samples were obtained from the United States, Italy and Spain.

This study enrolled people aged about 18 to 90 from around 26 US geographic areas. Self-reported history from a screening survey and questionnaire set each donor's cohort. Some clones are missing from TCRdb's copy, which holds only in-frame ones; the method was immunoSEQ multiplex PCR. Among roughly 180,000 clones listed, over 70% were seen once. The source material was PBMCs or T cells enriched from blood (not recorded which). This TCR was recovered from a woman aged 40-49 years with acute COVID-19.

DNA of the CDR3: TGTGCCAGCAGCTCGGGACTAGCGGGTCGCACAGATACGCAGTATTTT. This sequence encodes CASSSGLAGRTDTQYF. The chain recombines TRBV7-3 with TRBJ2-3; 12 bases are a match to TRBD2. CDR3 length equals 16 residues. Germline lookup yields CDR1 SGHTA and CDR2 FQGTGA. The trim removed 4 bases at V and 1 base at J, leaving 3 bases unmatched.